Below, 19 T cell receptor beta chains from the same sample are listed, as sequenced in a study of technical replicates of blood from several donors. Some clones are missing from TCRdb's copy, which holds only in-frame ones; the method was immunoSEQ multiplex PCR. In the table there are about 62,000 clones, under 90% of which are singletons. Sequenced material: PBMCs. The origin of the receptors is a human donor in good health. Some clones in this sample may be carry-over from other donors' samples.

The chain recombines TRBV5-1 with TRBJ2-3; a possible D gene is TRBD2 (6 bases). Germline V gene sequence: CDR1 SGHRS, CDR2 YFSETQ. CDR3 length equals 15 residues. V shed 4 bases and J shed 0 bases, with 12 bases lying between them. CDR3 protein: CASSRSGQSTDTQYF. The CDR3 bases are TGCGCCAGCAGCCGTAGCGGACAAAGCACAGATACGCAGTATTTT.

By share, this clone ranks as medium-sized. The rearrangement joins TRBV2 to TRBJ2-1; 7 nucleotides align to TRBD2. V dropped 1 base and J dropped 12; count of bases not matched to a gene: 6. The V gene's germline CDR1 is SNHLY and CDR2 FYNNEI. CDR3 length: 13 amino acids. Here the CDR3 reads CASSEGGGSWQFF. The CDR3 DNA follows: TGTGCCAGCAGTGAAGGGGGGGGAAGTTGGCAGTTCTTC.

The rearrangement links TRBV4-2 to TRBJ2-7, with D maybe TRBD2 (6 bases). CDR1 and CDR2 from the germline V gene are LGHNA and YNFKEQ. The CDR3 totals 16 residues. V gave up 0 bases and J gave up 1 base, with 13 bases separating them. The CDR3 nucleotides are TGTGCCAGCAGCCAAGAAGGTGGGGACTTATCCTACGAGCAGTACTTC. It yields the protein CASSQEGGDLSYEQYF.

This chain uses TRBV5-1 with TRBJ2-2; 15 bases are a match to TRBD2. The CDR3 consists of 18 residues. V was clipped by 4 bases and J by 5 bases; unmatched bases: 9. CDR1 SGHRS and CDR2 YFSETQ come from the germline V gene. The CDR3 bases are TGCGCCAGCAGCCCCGGGACTAGCGGGGGGAGTTGGACCGGGGAGCTGTTTTTT. It specifies CASSPGTSGGSWTGELFF.

Regarding this clone: At one end, the junction sequence differs from germline, possibly due to a read error. This sequence joins TRBV7-9 and TRBJ2-5, with a weak D call TRBD1 (5 bases). This CDR3 has 17 amino acids. Germline V CDR1 and CDR2: SEHNR, FQNEAQ (reference sequence). Written as DNA, the CDR3 is TGTGCCAGCAGATTAGGGGCGTCGGACATCCAACGGGAGACCCAGTACTTC. It translates to CASRLGASDIQRETQYF.

With regard to this clone: Additional DNA sequences in this sample encode the identical CDR3. DNA of the CDR3: TGTGCCTGGAGTGTCCAGGGTGATTCACCCCTCCACTTT. Encoded protein: CAWSVQGDSPLHF. The rearrangement joins TRBV30 to TRBJ1-6; tentatively, D is TRBD1 (5 bases). Germline CDR1 GTSNPN, CDR2 SVGIG (reference sequence). This CDR3 has 13 residues. The V end lost 0 bases, the J end lost 8 bases, and 8 bases lay between the germline ends.

The chain couples TRBV4-2 to TRBJ2-7; no firm D call. From germline, CDR1 is LGHNA and CDR2 YNFKEQ. V shed 0 bases and J shed 5 bases, with 5 bases lying between them. The CDR3 totals 12 residues. The CDR3 loop is CASSQDSHEQYF. The CDR3, as DNA: TGTGCCAGCAGCCAAGATAGCCACGAGCAGTACTTC.

The V and J genes are TRBV2 and TRBJ2-7; D is ambiguous. V was pared by 8 bases and J by 13 bases, with 24 bases between. Germline V gives CDR1 SNHLY, CDR2 FYNNEI. The CDR3 totals 13 residues. The CDR3 nucleotides are TGTGCCAGCGCTTCCGGAGTCCGGCCCCTTTTCTACTTC. It is translated as CASASGVRPLFYF.

The chain is built from TRBV2 and TRBJ1-2; 7 positions agree with TRBD1. The CDR3 runs to 12 residues. Trimming removed 4 bases from V and 6 bases from J; junction bases left unmatched: 2. Germline-derived CDR1 and CDR2 are SNHLY and FYNNEI. CDR3 nucleotide sequence: TGTGCCAGCAGTGGAGGGGGCAATGGCTACACCTTC. Protein sequence: CASSGGGNGYTF.

This sequence joins TRBV27 and TRBJ1-6; weak D call: TRBD1 (6 bases). V was clipped by 5 bases and J by 5 bases, with 10 bases between them. This CDR3 contains 14 residues. Germline values: CDR1 MNHEY, CDR2 SMNVEV (reference sequence). The CDR3 loop is CASSPDRNNSPLHF. CDR3 coding DNA: TGTGCCAGCAGTCCCGACAGGAATAATTCACCCCTCCACTTT.

The count of this clone is one. The rearrangement links TRBV27 to TRBJ2-7; 11 bases match TRBD2. The ends lost 6 bases at V and 9 bases at J; junction bases unmatched: 22. From germline, CDR1 is MNHEY and CDR2 SMNVEV (reference sequence). CDR3 size: 18 residues. The CDR3 reads CASRQPGLAAQRGVVQYF. In DNA, the CDR3 is TGTGCCAGCAGGCAACCGGGACTAGCGGCCCAGAGGGGGGTCGTGCAGTACTTC.

The chain combines TRBV9 with TRBJ2-3; weak D call: TRBD1 (7 bases). Germline V gives CDR1 SGDLS, CDR2 YYNGEE. Between the trimmed V and J ends, which lost 7 bases and 3 bases, there was a span of 12 bases. CDR3 length: 13 residues. The CDR3 loop is CASGQGGTDTQYF. As DNA, the CDR3 is TGTGCCAGCGGCCAGGGGGGAACAGATACGCAGTATTTT. Full variable domain (missing parts from reference TRBV9 and TRBJ2-3): DSGVTQTPKHLITATGQRVTLRCSPRSGDLSVYWYQQSLDQGLQFLIQYYNGEERAKGNILERFSAQQFPDLHSELNLSSLELGDSALYFCASGQGGTDTQYFGPGTRLTVL.

This chain links TRBV2 with TRBJ2-1; D is uncertain. This CDR3 region has 11 residues. Germline V lookup: CDR1 SNHLY, CDR2 FYNNEI. V was pared by 7 bases and J by 8 bases, with 9 bases between. CDR3 sequence: CASTLSDEQFF. Here the CDR3 DNA reads TGTGCCAGCACTTTGAGCGATGAGCAGTTCTTC.

The chain joins TRBV5-6 to TRBJ1-6; D is ambiguous. Germline assignment: CDR1 SGHDT and CDR2 YYEEEE. The CDR3 is 18 amino acids. Trimming removed 1 base at V and 0 bases at J, with 14 bases between. The CDR3 DNA sequence: TGTGCCAGCAGCTTGTGGACGCCCGGGAGCTCCTATAATTCACCCCTCCACTTT. This translates into CASSLWTPGSSYNSPLHF.

The chain is built from TRBV29-1 and TRBJ2-1; possible D gene TRBD2, 6 bases. Trimming removed 0 bases at V and 8 bases at J, with 11 bases between. Germline lookup yields CDR1 SQVTM and CDR2 ANQGSEA. This CDR3 contains 13 residues. In DNA, the CDR3 is TGCAGCGTTGAAGACGGGGGTGGCGATGAGCAGTTCTTC. Residues: CSVEDGGGDEQFF.

The rearrangement uses TRBV11-2 and TRBJ1-1, with D uncertain. This CDR3 comprises 16 residues. The germline V and J ends were trimmed by 0 bases and 1 base, with 12 bases remaining between them. Germline values: CDR1 SGHAT, CDR2 FQNNGV. CDR3 residues: CASSLDFGVRNTEAFF. The CDR3 DNA reads as TGTGCCAGCAGCTTAGATTTCGGGGTAAGGAACACTGAAGCTTTCTTT. Variable domain in full (rest from reference TRBV11-2 and TRBJ1-1): EAGVAQSPRYKIIEKRQSVAFWCNPISGHATLYWYQQILGQGPKLLIQFQNNGVVDDSQLPKDRFSAERLKGVDSTLKIQPAKLEDSAVYLCASSLDFGVRNTEAFFGQGTRLTVV.

The V and J genes are TRBV6-1 and TRBJ1-4, with a weak D call TRBD1 (5 bases). Deletions cut 2 bases from V and 4 bases from J, with 20 bases between. Germline-derived CDR1 and CDR2 are MNHNS and SASEGT. The CDR3 is made up of 18 amino acids. The CDR3 DNA sequence: TGTGCCAGCAGTGAATCATACATGGGTCGGGGGATTAATGAAAAACTGTTTTTT. This encodes CASSESYMGRGINEKLFF.

V is TRBV7-9 and J is TRBJ2-2; possibly TRBD2 for D (6 bases). Trimming took 5 bases from V and 1 from J, leaving 14 bases between them. Germline-derived CDR1 and CDR2 are SEHNR and FQNEAQ (reference sequence). CDR3 length: 16 amino acids. CDR3: CASSASTRGNTGELFF. The DNA for the CDR3 is TGTGCCAGCAGCGCCTCGACTAGGGGGAACACCGGGGAGCTGTTTTTT. The full variable domain, completed using reference TRBV7-9 and TRBJ2-2, is DTGVSQNPRHKITKRGQNVTFRCDPISEHNRLYWYRQTLGQGPEFLTYFQNEAQLEKSRLLSDRFSAERPKGSFSTLEIQRTEQGDSAMYLCASSASTRGNTGELFFGEGSRLTVL.

The chain uses TRBV29-1 and TRBJ2-1, with TRBD2 matching 10 bases. The CDR3 consists of 15 residues. J lost 10 bases, V lost 0 bases, and 9 bases had no gene match. Germline CDR1 is SQVTM and CDR2 is ANQGSEA. For the CDR3, the DNA is TGCAGCGTTGAAGATGCACTAGCGGGGACGGGGGAGCAGTTCTTC. Translated: CSVEDALAGTGEQFF.